These T cell receptor beta chains were read from a single sample in a study of cytomegalovirus exposure and HLA in healthy donors. The repertoire was sequenced with immunoSEQ multiplex PCR; TCRdb's copy has only in-frame clones and lacks some. The data contain around 130,000 clones, about 80% of them singletons. The sample taken for sequencing was PBMCs. The receptors originated from a boy younger than 10 in good health and CMV-seronegative. Each CDR3 is given with its conserved first and last residue. The order of the fields is D gene, clone size, V gene, J gene, CDR3 DNA, CDR3 protein. The D gene is left open where the match is weak. Clone size is shown for a subset of rows, as once, few, many or a class of expanded clone.

D gene: .; clone size: .; V gene: TRBV9; J gene: TRBJ2-2; CDR3 DNA: TGTGCCAGCAGCGGGGGGGGCCTGGGGGAGCTGTTTTTT; CDR3 protein: CASSGGGLGELFF
D gene: TRBD1; clone size: few; V gene: TRBV7-8; J gene: TRBJ1-1; CDR3 DNA: TGTGCCAGCAGCTTCTTGGTTACAGGGGGCTTCCTCGGGACTGAAGCTTTCTTT; CDR3 protein: CASSFLVTGGFLGTEAFF
D gene: .; clone size: .; V gene: TRBV4-2; J gene: TRBJ1-4; CDR3 DNA: TGTGCCAGCAGCCAAGGTAGCAGGCCGGGGGAAACTAATGAAAAACTGTTTTTT; CDR3 protein: CASSQGSRPGETNEKLFF
D gene: .; clone size: few; V gene: TRBV6-5; J gene: TRBJ1-1; CDR3 DNA: TGTGCCAGCAGGGCAGGGTCGTCGACTGAAGCTTTCTTT; CDR3 protein: CASRAGSSTEAFF
D gene: TRBD1; clone size: .; V gene: TRBV28; J gene: TRBJ1-4; CDR3 DNA: TGTGCCAGCAGTTCGGGAGGGACAGGGTATGAAAAACTGTTTTTT; CDR3 protein: CASSSGGTGYEKLFF
D gene: TRBD1; clone size: .; V gene: TRBV9; J gene: TRBJ2-5; CDR3 DNA: TGTGCCAGCAGCGTAGATGGGCAGGGGGTGAAGACCCAGTACTTC; CDR3 protein: CASSVDGQGVKTQYF
D gene: TRBD1; clone size: .; V gene: TRBV7-8; J gene: TRBJ1-1; CDR3 DNA: TGTGCCAGCAGCTTACCCCTCCGGACAGGGAGGTTTTCTGAAGCTTTCTTT; CDR3 protein: CASSLPLRTGRFSEAFF
D gene: .; clone size: .; V gene: TRBV4-3; J gene: TRBJ1-1; CDR3 DNA: TGCGCCAGCAGCCAAGACCCCGGGGGGAACACTGAAGCTTTCTTT; CDR3 protein: CASSQDPGGNTEAFF
D gene: .; clone size: .; V gene: TRBV11-2; J gene: TRBJ1-1; CDR3 DNA: TGTGCCAGCAGCTTACAGTTGAACACTGAAGCTTTCTTT; CDR3 protein: CASSLQLNTEAFF
D gene: .; clone size: .; V gene: TRBV18; J gene: TRBJ1-5; CDR3 DNA: TGTGCCAGCTCATCACTCGATCAGGGTAGCAATCAGCCCCAGCATTTT; CDR3 protein: CASSSLDQGSNQPQHF
D gene: .; clone size: .; V gene: TRBV5-1; J gene: TRBJ2-1; CDR3 DNA: TGCGCCAGCAGCTTGGAACTAAGCTCCTACAATGAGCAGTTCTTC; CDR3 protein: CASSLELSSYNEQFF
D gene: TRBD1; clone size: .; V gene: TRBV7-6; J gene: TRBJ1-1; CDR3 DNA: TGTGCCAGCAGCCCATTCCCGGGACAGGGCCCTGGGGGAACTGAAGCTTTCTTT; CDR3 protein: CASSPFPGQGPGGTEAFF
D gene: .; clone size: .; V gene: TRBV18; J gene: TRBJ1-3; CDR3 DNA: TGTGCCAGCTCCAACCAGGAGACAGGTGCTGGAAACACCATATATTTT; CDR3 protein: CASSNQETGAGNTIYF
D gene: TRBD2; clone size: .; V gene: TRBV19; J gene: TRBJ2-1; CDR3 DNA: TGTGCCAGTAGTATTGGAGGGGCTAGCGGGGTTGGGCAGTTCTTC; CDR3 protein: CASSIGGASGVGQFF
D gene: .; clone size: .; V gene: TRBV10-3; J gene: TRBJ1-1; CDR3 DNA: TGTGCCATCAGTGGTGGAGGAGTGAACACTGAAGCTTTCTTT; CDR3 protein: CAISGGGVNTEAFF
D gene: TRBD1; clone size: .; V gene: TRBV5-8; J gene: TRBJ1-2; CDR3 DNA: TGTGCCAGCAGCTGGAGGGACAGGGGAATGGGGTATGGCTACACCTTC; CDR3 protein: CASSWRDRGMGYGYTF
D gene: .; clone size: .; V gene: TRBV6-5; J gene: TRBJ1-2; CDR3 DNA: TGTGCCAGCACCCAGGATGGTGACTATGGCTACACCTTC; CDR3 protein: CASTQDGDYGYTF
D gene: .; clone size: few; V gene: TRBV5-1; J gene: TRBJ1-1; CDR3 DNA: TGCGCCAGCAGCTTTGGCATGAACACTGAAGCTTTCTTT; CDR3 protein: CASSFGMNTEAFF
D gene: .; clone size: .; V gene: TRBV5-8; J gene: TRBJ1-1; CDR3 DNA: TGTGCCAGCATTTGGACACTTGAAGCTTTCTTT; CDR3 protein: CASIWTLEAFF
D gene: TRBD2; clone size: .; V gene: TRBV7-3; J gene: TRBJ2-1; CDR3 DNA: TGTGCCAGCAGCCCCAGGACTAGCAATGAGCAGTTCTTC; CDR3 protein: CASSPRTSNEQFF
D gene: .; clone size: .; V gene: TRBV7-9; J gene: TRBJ1-5; CDR3 DNA: TGTGCCAGCAGCTTAGCGGGGCTCTCGGTTCAGCCCCAGCATTTT; CDR3 protein: CASSLAGLSVQPQHF
D gene: .; clone size: .; V gene: TRBV29-1; J gene: TRBJ2-5; CDR3 DNA: TGCAGCGTTATTGTGAGGAACCAAGAGACCCAGTACTTC; CDR3 protein: CSVIVRNQETQYF
D gene: TRBD1; clone size: .; V gene: TRBV18; J gene: TRBJ2-5; CDR3 DNA: TGTGCCAGCTCAACCCGTCTACCCCGGGACAGGTACCAAGAGACCCAGTACTTC; CDR3 protein: CASSTRLPRDRYQETQYF
D gene: TRBD2; clone size: .; V gene: TRBV6-1; J gene: TRBJ2-3; CDR3 DNA: TGTGCCAGCAGTGAAGCGCACGGCGGGAGTACAGATACGCAGTATTTT; CDR3 protein: CASSEAHGGSTDTQYF
D gene: .; clone size: .; V gene: TRBV7-8; J gene: TRBJ1-5; CDR3 DNA: TGTGCCAGCAGCCCCGGGGGGGCTAGCAATCAGCCCCAGCATTTT; CDR3 protein: CASSPGGASNQPQHF
D gene: .; clone size: .; V gene: TRBV7-3; J gene: TRBJ1-2; CDR3 DNA: TGTGCCAGCAGCTCTAAACCGGGAGACTATGGCTACACCTTC; CDR3 protein: CASSSKPGDYGYTF
D gene: TRBD2; clone size: once; V gene: TRBV19; J gene: TRBJ2-1; CDR3 DNA: TGTGCCAGTACCGGGACTAGCGGGAGGGCCACCTACAATGAGCAGTTCTTC; CDR3 protein: CASTGTSGRATYNEQFF
D gene: TRBD2; clone size: .; V gene: TRBV29-1; J gene: TRBJ2-7; CDR3 DNA: TGCAGCTCGGGGGAGGGAAACGAGCAGTACTTC; CDR3 protein: CSSGEGNEQYF
D gene: TRBD1; clone size: .; V gene: TRBV5-8; J gene: TRBJ1-1; CDR3 DNA: TGTGCCAGCAGCCCACGGGACAGGACGAACACTGAAGCTTTCTTT; CDR3 protein: CASSPRDRTNTEAFF
D gene: TRBD1; clone size: once; V gene: TRBV9; J gene: TRBJ1-1; CDR3 DNA: TGTGCCAGCAGCGCCGGACGGACAGGGGTAACTGAAGCTTTCTTT; CDR3 protein: CASSAGRTGVTEAFF
D gene: TRBD1; clone size: .; V gene: TRBV27; J gene: TRBJ2-7; CDR3 DNA: TGTGCCAGCCAAGAGACAGGGCGAGGCGAGCAGTACTTC; CDR3 protein: CASQETGRGEQYF
D gene: .; clone size: .; V gene: TRBV11-2; J gene: TRBJ2-2; CDR3 DNA: TGTGCCAGCATCCTAATGGCGGACACCGGGGAGCTGTTTTTT; CDR3 protein: CASILMADTGELFF
D gene: .; clone size: .; V gene: TRBV7-9; J gene: TRBJ1-2; CDR3 DNA: TGTGCCAGCAGCTTATCGACTGATGGCTACACCTTC; CDR3 protein: CASSLSTDGYTF
D gene: .; clone size: .; V gene: TRBV6-6; J gene: TRBJ1-6; CDR3 DNA: TGTGCCAGCAGTTACTCGAGGACTCAATCCCTCCACTTT; CDR3 protein: CASSYSRTQSLHF
D gene: TRBD2; clone size: .; V gene: TRBV6-4; J gene: TRBJ2-1; CDR3 DNA: TGTGCCAGCAGTGACGGGTCGGGGGGGCTAGATGAGCAGTTCTTC; CDR3 protein: CASSDGSGGLDEQFF